These T cell receptor beta chains were read from a single sample in a study. TCRdb used MiXCR to reprocess the RT-PCR reads, holding one entry per CDR3 protein. The repertoire holds about 680,000 distinct CDR3 sequences, with approximately 15% as singletons. Sequencing used memory CD4+ T cells from blood. All receptors come from a female donor in good health, serving as a healthy control. The CDR3 runs from the conserved cysteine through the conserved F or W. Each record gives: V gene, clone size, D gene, J gene, CDR3 protein, CDR3 DNA. A D gene is named only where the DNA matches it firmly. Size tells how often a clone was seen (once, few, many) or the class of an expanded clone, and some rows leave it out.

TRBV6-5	many	TRBD1	TRBJ1-2	CASSSPGTVNYGYTF	TGTGCCAGCAGCTCGCCCGGGACAGTGAACTATGGCTACACCTTC
TRBV20-1	few	TRBD2	TRBJ2-3	CSASPTSGVTDTQYF	TGCAGTGCTTCCCCTACTAGCGGGGTAACAGATACGCAGTATTTT
TRBV6-2/TRBV6-3	NA	NA	TRBJ1-3	CASSYRRISGNTIYF	TGTGCCAGCAGTTACCGCAGAATTTCTGGAAACACCATATATTTT
TRBV5-6	NA	NA	TRBJ2-7	CASSPEGWIQGDEQYF	TGTGCCAGCAGCCCAGAGGGTTGGATTCAAGGGGACGAGCAGTACTTC
TRBV5-4	NA	NA	TRBJ1-2	CASSAALAPYTF	TGTGCCAGCAGCGCCGCTCTCGCCCCTTACACCTTC
TRBV5-1	NA	TRBD1	TRBJ1-6	CASSFNPGTGDSPLHF	TGCGCCAGCAGCTTCAATCCCGGGACAGGAGATTCACCCCTCCACTTT
TRBV24-1	many	TRBD1	TRBJ1-5	CATSEDRGRLDQPQHF	TGTGCCACCAGTGAGGACAGGGGGCGCCTGGATCAGCCCCAGCATTTT
TRBV18	NA	TRBD2	TRBJ2-5	CASSPWSGEETQYF	TGTGCCAGCTCACCATGGAGCGGGGAGGAGACCCAGTACTTC
TRBV3-1	few	NA	TRBJ1-1	CASSHLRQNEAFF	TGTGCCAGCAGCCACCTACGACAGAATGAAGCTTTCTTT
TRBV5-4	NA	NA	TRBJ1-2	CASSLDRPEGYTF	TGTGCCAGCAGCTTGGACAGGCCTGAAGGCTACACCTTC
TRBV20-1	many	NA	TRBJ2-5	CSAMARQETQYF	TGCAGTGCTATGGCAAGACAAGAGACCCAGTACTTC
TRBV7-2	few	NA	TRBJ2-1	CASGGGDEQFF	TGTGCCAGCGGCGGAGGGGATGAGCAGTTCTTC
TRBV12-3/TRBV12-4	NA	NA	TRBJ2-7	CASSFRTTYEQYF	TGTGCCAGCAGTTTCCGGACTACCTACGAGCAGTACTTC
TRBV20-1	many	NA	TRBJ2-3	CSARVSGVSDTQYF	TGCAGTGCTAGAGTCTCGGGGGTTTCAGATACGCAGTATTTT